The present T cell receptor (beta chain) was sequenced within a study of shared clonotypes between healthy human individuals. At the level of the study: Two women and three men aged 18 to 49 served as donors.

Every donor was a Caucasian adult from Nashville, Tennessee. The CDR3 runs to 18 residues. The J segment lost 1 base and the V segment lost 2 bases, leaving 14 bases of the junction unmatched. Germline V gives CDR1 SGHRS, CDR2 YFSETQ. Worth noting for this clone: The antigen is not known.

Overall study results and limits: The genetic and exposure-history diversity represented was limited by few donors.

The study ran the assay at deep level. The assay was immunoSEQ multiplex PCR, and TCRdb's table has in-frame clones only and misses some. The data show about 2 million clones, with roughly 94% seen just once and under 0.15% held by the top ten. This TCR came from a man between 18 and 35 years old in good health. The chain couples TRBV5-1 to TRBJ1-2; 7 nucleotides line up with TRBD1. The sequencing input was naive CD4+ T cells sorted from blood. Sample subset: CD45RA+ positively selected. CDR3 protein: CASSLNPPGTVVNYGYTF. For the CDR3, the DNA is TGCGCCAGCAGCTTAAACCCCCCCGGGACAGTCGTTAACTATGGCTACACCTTC.